The present entry profiles one TCR beta chain with its context. The antigen is not known. Trimming removed 2 bases from V and 0 bases from J; junction bases left unmatched: 6. The CDR3 is made up of 17 amino acids. Germline V gives CDR1 SGHTA, CDR2 FQGTGA. This specimen comes from a study of T cells in localized non-small cell lung cancer. This table comes from immunoSEQ multiplex PCR, and its TCRdb copy is limited to in-frame clones, with some not included. The table lists about 23,000 clones, about 91% of them singletons. Study-wide results and limits: Tumor samples were not multi-region, leaving intratumor heterogeneity unexcluded. Increased T cell density in blood showed an association with longer overall survival.

V and J are TRBV7-3 and TRBJ2-3; 9 bases match TRBD2. The receptor's source is a woman aged 40-75 years with stage III lung adenocarcinoma. This sample comprised peripheral blood mononuclear cells, obtained before any cancer treatment. In nucleotides, the CDR3 is TGTGCCAGCAGCTTACATTCTAGCGGGGCTAGCACAGATACGCAGTATTTT. Encoded protein: CASSLHSSGASTDTQYF.